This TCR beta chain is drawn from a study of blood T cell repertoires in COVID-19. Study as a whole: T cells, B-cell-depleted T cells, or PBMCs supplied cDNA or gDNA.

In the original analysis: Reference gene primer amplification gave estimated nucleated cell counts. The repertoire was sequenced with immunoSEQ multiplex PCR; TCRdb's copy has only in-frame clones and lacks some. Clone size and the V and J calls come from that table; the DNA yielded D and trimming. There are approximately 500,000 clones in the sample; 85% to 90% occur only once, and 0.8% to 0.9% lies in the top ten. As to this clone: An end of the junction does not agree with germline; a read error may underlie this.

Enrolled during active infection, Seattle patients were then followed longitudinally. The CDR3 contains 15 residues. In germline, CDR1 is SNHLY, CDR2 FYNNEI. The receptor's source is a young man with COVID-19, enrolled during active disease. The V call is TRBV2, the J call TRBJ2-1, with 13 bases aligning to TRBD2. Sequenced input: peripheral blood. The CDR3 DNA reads TGTGCCAGCAGGGAAGGGACTAGCGGGAATGATGAGCAGTTCTTC. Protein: CASREGTSGNDEQFF. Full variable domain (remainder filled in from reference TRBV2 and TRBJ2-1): EPEVTQTPSHQVTQMGQEVILRCVPISNHLYFYWYRQILGQKVEFLVSFYNNEISEKSEIFDDQFSVERPDGSNFTLKIRSTKLEDSAMYFCASREGTSGNDEQFFGPGTRLTVL.